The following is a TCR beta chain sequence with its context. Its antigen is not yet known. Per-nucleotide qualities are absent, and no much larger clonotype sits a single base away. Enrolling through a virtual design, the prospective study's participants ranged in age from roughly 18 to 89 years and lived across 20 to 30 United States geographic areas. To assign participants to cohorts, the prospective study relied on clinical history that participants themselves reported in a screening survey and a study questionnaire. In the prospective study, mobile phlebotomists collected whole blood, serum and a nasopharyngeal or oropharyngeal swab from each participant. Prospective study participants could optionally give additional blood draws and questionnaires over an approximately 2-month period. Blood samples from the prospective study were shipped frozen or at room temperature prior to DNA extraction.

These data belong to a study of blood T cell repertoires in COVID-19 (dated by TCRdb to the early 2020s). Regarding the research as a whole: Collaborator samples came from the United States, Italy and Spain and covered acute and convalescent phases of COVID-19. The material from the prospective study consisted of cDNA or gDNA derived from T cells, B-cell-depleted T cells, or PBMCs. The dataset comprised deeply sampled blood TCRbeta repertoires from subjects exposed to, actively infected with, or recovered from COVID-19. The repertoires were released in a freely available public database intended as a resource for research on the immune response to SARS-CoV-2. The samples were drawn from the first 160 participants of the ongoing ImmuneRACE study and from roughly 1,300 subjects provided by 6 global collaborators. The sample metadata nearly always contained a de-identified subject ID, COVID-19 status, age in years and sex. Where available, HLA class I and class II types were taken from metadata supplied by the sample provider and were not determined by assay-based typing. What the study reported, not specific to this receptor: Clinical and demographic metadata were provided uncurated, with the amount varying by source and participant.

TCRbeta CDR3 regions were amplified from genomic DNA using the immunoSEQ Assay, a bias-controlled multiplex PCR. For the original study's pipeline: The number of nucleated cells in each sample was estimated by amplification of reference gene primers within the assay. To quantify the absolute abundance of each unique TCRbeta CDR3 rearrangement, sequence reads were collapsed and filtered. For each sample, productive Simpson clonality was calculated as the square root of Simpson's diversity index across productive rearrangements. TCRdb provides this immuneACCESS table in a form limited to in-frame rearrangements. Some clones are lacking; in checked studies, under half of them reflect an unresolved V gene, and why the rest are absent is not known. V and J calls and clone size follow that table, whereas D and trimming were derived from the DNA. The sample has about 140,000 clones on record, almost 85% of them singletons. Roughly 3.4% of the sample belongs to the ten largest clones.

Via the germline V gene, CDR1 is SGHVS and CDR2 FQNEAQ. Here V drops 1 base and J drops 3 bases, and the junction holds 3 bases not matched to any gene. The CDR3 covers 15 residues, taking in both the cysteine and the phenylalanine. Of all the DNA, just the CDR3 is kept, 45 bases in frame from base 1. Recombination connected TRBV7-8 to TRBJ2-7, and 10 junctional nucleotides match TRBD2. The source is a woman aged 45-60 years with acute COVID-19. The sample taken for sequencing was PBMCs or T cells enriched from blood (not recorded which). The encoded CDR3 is CASSLVLAGDYEQYF. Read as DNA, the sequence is TGTGCCAGCAGCTTAGTCCTAGCGGGAGACTACGAGCAGTACTTC.